A single sample is the source of the 8 T cell receptor beta chains below, sequenced in a study of control samples from healthy donors and cancer patients. Using immunoSEQ multiplex PCR, the repertoire was profiled, and TCRdb retains in-frame clones only, with some absent. The data hold about 140,000 clones, with 88% observed a single time. Sequencing used blood. The receptor set was obtained from a young man in good health.

Concerning this clone: Within the sample, other DNA sequences also encode this same CDR3. The chain uses TRBV24-1 and TRBJ1-5; D ambiguous. This CDR3 region has 12 residues. The V gene's germline CDR1 is KGHDR and CDR2 SFDVKD. Trimming removed 6 bases from V and 4 bases from J, with 6 bases in between. The chain's CDR3 is CATSSPNQPQHF. CDR3 sequence (DNA): TGTGCCACCAGTTCACCTAATCAGCCCCAGCATTTT.

The chain is built from TRBV3-1 (or the pseudogene TRBV3-2) and TRBJ1-6; the D gene is possibly TRBD1 (6 bases). Per germline, CDR1 LGHDT and CDR2 YNNKEL (reference sequence). V was shortened by 4 bases and J by 5 bases, with 9 bases between the two germline ends. The CDR3 has 14 residues. This CDR3 reads CASSLGQNNSPLHF. The CDR3 nucleotides read TGTGCCAGCAGCCTAGGACAGAATAATTCACCCCTCCACTTT.

The table lists this clone with a few counts. The chain has TRBV6-6 and TRBJ1-1, with no clear D. CDR1 is MNHNY and CDR2 is SVGAGI in the germline V gene (reference sequence). Trimming removed 7 bases at V and 3 bases at J, with 12 bases between. The CDR3 consists of 13 residues. The CDR3 DNA follows: TGTGCCAGCACAGGCCCCCTGGACACTGAAGCTTTCTTT. This translates into CASTGPLDTEAFF.

The chain recombines TRBV7-9 with TRBJ2-1, with D perhaps matching TRBD1 or TRBD2 (6 bases each). This CDR3 comprises 16 residues. The V end was cut by 5 bases, the J end by 5 bases, with 19 bases between. CDR1 and CDR2 from the germline V gene are SEHNR and FQNEAQ (reference sequence). The DNA for the CDR3 is TGTGCCAGCAGCCTTCCTGGGGGGCTTCTCCACAATGAGCAGTTCTTC. This codes for CASSLPGGLLHNEQFF. Full variable domain (rest looked up from reference TRBV7-9 and TRBJ2-1): DTGVSQNPRHKITKRGQNVTFRCDPISEHNRLYWYRQTLGQGPEFLTYFQNEAQLEKSRLLSDRFSAERPKGSFSTLEIQRTEQGDSAMYLCASSLPGGLLHNEQFFGPGTRLTVL.

The gene calls are TRBV6-4 and TRBJ2-1; 10 bases fit TRBD2. In germline, CDR1 is MRHNA, CDR2 SNTAGT. V was clipped by 2 bases and J by 7 bases; unmatched bases: 5. The CDR3 sequence is 15 residues long. The CDR3 sequence: CASSDGSGGFNEQFF. The CDR3 region has the DNA TGTGCCAGCAGTGACGGTAGCGGGGGGTTTAATGAGCAGTTCTTC.

V and J are TRBV10-3 and TRBJ2-3; 9 bases line up with TRBD2. The V gene end was trimmed by 8 bases and the J gene end by 5 bases; junction bases not matched to a gene: 14. The CDR3 is made up of 16 amino acids. CDR1 and CDR2 from the germline V gene are ENHRY and SYGVKD. In DNA form, the CDR3 reads TGTGCCATCCTACACGGGAGCGGGGGGCCCGGAGATACGCAGTATTTT. The encoded protein is CAILHGSGGPGDTQYF.

The chain couples TRBV9 to TRBJ1-2; D is unclear. Trimming removed 3 bases from V and 8 bases from J, with 17 bases in between. Germline values: CDR1 SGDLS, CDR2 YYNGEE. The CDR3 totals 14 residues. CDR3 DNA: TGTGCCAGCAGCGCCGAGGGAGATTCGTGGGGCTACACCTTC. The encoded protein is CASSAEGDSWGYTF.

The CDR3 spells CATSTRVGELFF. The CDR3 region has the DNA TGTGCCACCAGCACCAGGGTCGGGGAGCTGTTTTTT. The chain combines TRBV24-1 with TRBJ2-2; a weak D match, TRBD1 (5 bases). The CDR3 sequence is 12 residues long. Per germline, CDR1 KGHDR and CDR2 SFDVKD. V lost 7 bases and J 7 bases, leaving 9 bases between the germline ends.